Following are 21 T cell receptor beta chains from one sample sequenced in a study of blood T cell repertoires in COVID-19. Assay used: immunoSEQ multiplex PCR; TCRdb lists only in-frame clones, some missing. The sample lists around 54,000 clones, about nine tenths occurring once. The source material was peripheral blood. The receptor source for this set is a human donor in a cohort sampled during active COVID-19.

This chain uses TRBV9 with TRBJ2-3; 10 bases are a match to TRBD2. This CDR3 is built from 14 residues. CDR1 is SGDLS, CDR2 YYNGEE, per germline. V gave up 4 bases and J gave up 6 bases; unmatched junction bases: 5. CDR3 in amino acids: CASSLAGDGDTQYF. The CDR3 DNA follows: TGTGCCAGCAGCCTAGCGGGAGATGGGGATACGCAGTATTTT.

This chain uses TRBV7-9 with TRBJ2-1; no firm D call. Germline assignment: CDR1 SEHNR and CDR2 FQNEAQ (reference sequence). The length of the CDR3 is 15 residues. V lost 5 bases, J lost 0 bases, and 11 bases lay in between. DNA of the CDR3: TGTGCCAGCAGCCAAAGCGACCTCTCCTACAATGAGCAGTTCTTC. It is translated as CASSQSDLSYNEQFF.

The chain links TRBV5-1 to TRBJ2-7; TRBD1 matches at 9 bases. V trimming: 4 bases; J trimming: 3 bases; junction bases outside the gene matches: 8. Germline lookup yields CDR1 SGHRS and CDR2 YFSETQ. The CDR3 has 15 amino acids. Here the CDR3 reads CASSPVGTGLYEQYF. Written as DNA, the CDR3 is TGCGCCAGCAGCCCGGTTGGGACAGGGCTCTACGAGCAGTACTTC.

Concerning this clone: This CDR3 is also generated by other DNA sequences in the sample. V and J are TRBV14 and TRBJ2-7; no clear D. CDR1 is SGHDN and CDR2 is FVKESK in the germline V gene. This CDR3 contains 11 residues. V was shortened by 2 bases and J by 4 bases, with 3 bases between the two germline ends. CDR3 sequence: CASSQLYEQYF. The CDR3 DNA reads TGTGCCAGCAGCCAACTGTACGAGCAGTACTTC.

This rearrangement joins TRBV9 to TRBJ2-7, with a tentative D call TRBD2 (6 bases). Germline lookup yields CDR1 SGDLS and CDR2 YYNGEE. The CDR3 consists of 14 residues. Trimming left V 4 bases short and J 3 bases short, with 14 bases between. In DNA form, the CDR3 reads TGTGCCAGCAGCCCCCTCGGGACTCACTACGAGCAGTACTTC. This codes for CASSPLGTHYEQYF.

The CDR3 reads CASSLGNTIYF. The CDR3 nucleotides read TGCGCCAGCAGCCTAGGAAACACCATATATTTT. The chain couples TRBV10-2 to TRBJ1-3, with no clear D. This CDR3 is built from 11 residues. Germline V lookup: CDR1 WSHSY, CDR2 SAAADI. V shed 6 bases and J shed 4 bases, with 4 bases lying between them.

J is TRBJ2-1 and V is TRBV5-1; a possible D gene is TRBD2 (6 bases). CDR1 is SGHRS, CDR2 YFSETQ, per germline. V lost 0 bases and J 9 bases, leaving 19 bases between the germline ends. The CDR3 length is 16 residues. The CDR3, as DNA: TGCGCCAGCAGCTTGGTAAGGTCGGGAGAGCGTGGTGAGCAGTTCTTC. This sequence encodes CASSLVRSGERGEQFF.

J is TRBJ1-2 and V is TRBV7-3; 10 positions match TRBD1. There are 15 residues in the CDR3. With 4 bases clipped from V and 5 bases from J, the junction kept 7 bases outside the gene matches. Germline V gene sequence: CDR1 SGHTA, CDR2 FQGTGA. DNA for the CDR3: TGTGCCAGCAGCTCAGGACAGGGGGAGGTGTATGGCTACACCTTC. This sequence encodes CASSSGQGEVYGYTF.

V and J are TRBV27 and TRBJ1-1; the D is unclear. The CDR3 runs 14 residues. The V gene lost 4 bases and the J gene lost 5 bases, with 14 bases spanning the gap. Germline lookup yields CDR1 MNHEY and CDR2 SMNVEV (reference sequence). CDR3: CASSSEGWETEAFF. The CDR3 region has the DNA TGTGCCAGCAGTTCCGAAGGGTGGGAGACTGAAGCTTTCTTT.

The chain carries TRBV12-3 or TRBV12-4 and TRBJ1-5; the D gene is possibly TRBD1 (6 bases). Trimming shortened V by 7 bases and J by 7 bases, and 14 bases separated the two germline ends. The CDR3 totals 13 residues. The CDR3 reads CASTREGGQPQHF. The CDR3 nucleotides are TGTGCCAGCACCCGGGAGGGGGGGCAGCCCCAGCATTTT.

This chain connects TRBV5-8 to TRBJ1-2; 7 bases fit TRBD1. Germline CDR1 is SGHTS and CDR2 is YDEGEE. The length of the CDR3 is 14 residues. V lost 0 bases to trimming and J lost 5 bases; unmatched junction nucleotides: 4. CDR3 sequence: CASSLDRGYYGYTF. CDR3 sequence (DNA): TGTGCCAGCAGCTTGGACAGGGGTTATTATGGCTACACCTTC.

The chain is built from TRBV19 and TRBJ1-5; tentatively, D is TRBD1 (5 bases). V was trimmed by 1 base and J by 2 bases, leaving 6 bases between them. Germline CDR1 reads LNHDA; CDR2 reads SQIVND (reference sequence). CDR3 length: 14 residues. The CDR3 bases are TGTGCCAGTAGTATAGCAGGGCGCAATCAGCCCCAGCATTTT. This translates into CASSIAGRNQPQHF.

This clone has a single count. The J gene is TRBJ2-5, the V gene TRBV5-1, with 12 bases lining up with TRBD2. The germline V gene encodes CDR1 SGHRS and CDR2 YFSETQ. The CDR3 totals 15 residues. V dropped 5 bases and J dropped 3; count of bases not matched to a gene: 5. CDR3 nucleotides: TGCGCCAGCAGTCAGGGACTAGCGGGTAAAGAGACCCAGTACTTC. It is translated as CASSQGLAGKETQYF.

CDR3 residues: CASSPSRAGGGQPQHF. The DNA for the CDR3 is TGTGCCAGCAGCCCATCCCGGGCAGGGGGCGGTCAGCCCCAGCATTTT. The rearrangement joins TRBV7-8 to TRBJ1-5, with 8 bases aligning to TRBD1. Looked up from germline, CDR1 is SGHVS and CDR2 is FQNEAQ. The CDR3 runs to 16 residues. V was clipped by 5 bases and J by 6 bases; unmatched bases: 12.

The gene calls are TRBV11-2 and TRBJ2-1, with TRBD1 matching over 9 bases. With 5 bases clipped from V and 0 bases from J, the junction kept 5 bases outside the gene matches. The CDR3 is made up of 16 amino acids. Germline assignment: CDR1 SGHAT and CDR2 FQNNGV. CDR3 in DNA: TGTGCCAGCAGCCGGGACAGGGACCACTCCTACAATGAGCAGTTCTTC. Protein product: CASSRDRDHSYNEQFF.

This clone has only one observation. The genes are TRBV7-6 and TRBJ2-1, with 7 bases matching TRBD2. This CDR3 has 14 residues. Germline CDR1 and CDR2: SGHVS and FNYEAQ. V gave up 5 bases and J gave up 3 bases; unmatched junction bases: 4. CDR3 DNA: TGTGCCAGCAGCCCACTAGCGTTCTACAATGAGCAGTTCTTC. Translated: CASSPLAFYNEQFF.

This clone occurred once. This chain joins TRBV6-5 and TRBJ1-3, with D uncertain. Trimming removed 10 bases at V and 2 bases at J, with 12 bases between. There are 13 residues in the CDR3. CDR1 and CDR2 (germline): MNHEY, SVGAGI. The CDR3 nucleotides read TGTGCCATTCAGGTGACAACTGGAAACACCATATATTTT. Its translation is CAIQVTTGNTIYF.

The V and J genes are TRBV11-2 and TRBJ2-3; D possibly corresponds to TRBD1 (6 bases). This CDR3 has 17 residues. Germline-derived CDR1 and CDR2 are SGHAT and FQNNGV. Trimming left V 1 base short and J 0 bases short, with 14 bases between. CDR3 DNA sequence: TGTGCCAGCAGCTTAGGAACGTGGGACAAAAGCACAGATACGCAGTATTTT. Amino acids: CASSLGTWDKSTDTQYF.

This CDR3 is CASSQEYYGELFF. The CDR3 DNA sequence: TGTGCCAGCAGCCAAGAATACTACGGGGAGCTGTTTTTT. The genes are TRBV3-1 (or the pseudogene TRBV3-2) and TRBJ2-2, with D uncertain. Trimming stripped 0 bases from V and 7 bases from J, with 6 bases between. Germline CDR1 LGHDT, CDR2 YNNKEL (reference sequence). The CDR3 sequence is 13 residues long.

The CDR3 is CASSLKGLAGTNTGELFF. The CDR3 coding sequence is TGTGCCAGCAGCTTAAAAGGACTAGCGGGAACCAACACCGGGGAGCTGTTTTTT. The J gene is TRBJ2-2, the V gene TRBV7-3, with 12 bases fitting TRBD2. The CDR3 consists of 18 residues. The ends lost 1 base at V and 2 bases at J; junction bases unmatched: 5. CDR1 and CDR2 (germline): SGHTA, FQGTGA.

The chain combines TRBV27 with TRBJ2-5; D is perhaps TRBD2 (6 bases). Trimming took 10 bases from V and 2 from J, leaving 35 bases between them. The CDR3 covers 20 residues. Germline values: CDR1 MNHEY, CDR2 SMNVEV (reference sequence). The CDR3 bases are TGTGCCAACACCCAACAGTTTAATGTTTATGGGAGCGGGCCTCAAGAGACCCAGTACTTC. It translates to CANTQQFNVYGSGPQETQYF.